This T cell receptor (beta chain) was profiled in a study of cytomegalovirus exposure and HLA in healthy donors. The PCR was carried out with 60 Vbeta primers and 13 Jbeta primers. Only in-frame clones appear in the TCRdb table, and some are missing; sequencing was by immunoSEQ multiplex PCR. The repertoire has about 130,000 clones, 70% to 85% of them found once; the top ten carry around 3%. V lost 3 bases to trimming and J lost 12 bases, with 15 bases between them. The CDR3 runs 13 residues. Overall study findings and caveats: The study dropped some indistinguishable V segments, TRBV6-2 and TRBV6-3 among them.

Points on this clone: The antigen is unknown.

The receptor was isolated from a woman aged 45-65 years in good health and CMV-seronegative. Material for sequencing was PBMCs. V gene TRBV23-1 combines with J gene TRBJ2-1; D might be TRBD1 (7 bases). TRBV23-1 is an ORF for which the function is uncertain. CDR3 sequence reads: CASSQEGAGGQFF. The CDR3 DNA follows: TGCGCCAGCAGTCAGGAGGGGGCTGGCGGGCAGTTCTTC.